What follows are 27 T cell receptor beta chains derived from one specimen sequenced in a study of spatial heterogeneity in lung cancer. TCRdb redid the calling of the 5' RACE reads with MiXCR, one entry per CDR3 protein. The data show 60,000 to 80,000 distinct CDR3 sequences, with about an eighth seen just once and more than 5.5% held by the top ten. Time point meaning: sample taken at primary tumor resection. From tumor, nontumor lung or frozen PBMC, whole RNA was taken unsorted for sequencing. The source material was PBMCs, sampled at surgery. These TCRs come from a male donor with early-stage non-small cell lung cancer.

The chain links TRBV20-1 to TRBJ2-3; 8 nucleotides agree with TRBD1. The CDR3 length is 14 residues. Germline trimming cut 1 base from V and 6 bases from J; bases unmatched to any gene: 6. Germline V CDR1 and CDR2: DFQATT, SNEGSKA (reference sequence). The CDR3 DNA reads as TGCAGTGCTAGAGGGACAGGGTTTTATGATACGCAGTATTTT. Amino acids: CSARGTGFYDTQYF.

This chain uses TRBV7-2 with TRBJ2-7; maybe TRBD2 (5 bases). The CDR3 covers 13 residues. CDR1 SGHTA and CDR2 FQGNSA come from the germline V gene. With 4 bases removed from V and 9 bases from J, the gap between germline ends came to 16 bases. The CDR3 DNA reads TGTGCCAGCAGCTCGGAGGTTTACTCGGGGCAGTACTTC. Amino acid sequence: CASSSEVYSGQYF.

This clonotype was seen at least ten times. The chain joins TRBV7-9 to TRBJ1-4; a weak D match, TRBD1 (5 bases). The CDR3 covers 13 residues. Germline values: CDR1 SEHNR, CDR2 FQNEAQ (reference sequence). V was shortened by 4 bases and J by 7 bases, with 10 bases between the two germline ends. Here the CDR3 DNA reads TGTGCCAGCAGCTCCTCCGGGGCTGAAAAACTGTTTTTT. Amino acids: CASSSSGAEKLFF.

This clonotype appeared a few times. The chain uses TRBV7-9 and TRBJ2-3; the match to TRBD2 covers 9 bases. CDR1 is SEHNR, CDR2 FQNEAQ, per germline (reference sequence). The CDR3 contains 15 residues. Germline trimming cut 5 bases from V and 0 bases from J; bases unmatched to any gene: 3. The CDR3 protein is CASSALAGSTDTQYF. In DNA form, the CDR3 reads TGTGCCAGCAGCGCTCTAGCGGGAAGCACAGATACGCAGTATTTT.

This chain connects TRBV7-9 to TRBJ1-1; no reliable D call. The CDR3 is 13 amino acids. Germline lookup yields CDR1 SEHNR and CDR2 FQNEAQ (reference sequence). V shed 5 bases and J shed 3 bases, with 10 bases lying between them. This CDR3 reads CASSLPLDTEAFF. The CDR3 nucleotides are TGTGCCAGCAGCCTCCCCCTGGACACTGAAGCTTTCTTT.

Many counts were recorded for this clonotype. The chain has TRBV4-3 and TRBJ2-7; D gene uncertain. Germline V gene data show CDR1 as LGHNA and CDR2 as YSLEER. The CDR3 runs to 14 residues. V lost 3 bases and J lost 1, with 10 bases in between. This CDR3 reads CASSQLTSSYEQYF. The DNA of the CDR3 is TGCGCCAGCAGCCAGCTGACAAGTTCCTACGAGCAGTACTTC.

This clonotype was found a few times. The gene calls are TRBV11-2 and TRBJ2-1, with 12 bases matching TRBD2. The ends lost 5 bases at V and 9 bases at J; junction bases unmatched: 8. The CDR3 length is 15 residues. The germline V gene encodes CDR1 SGHAT and CDR2 FQNNGV. The CDR3 DNA sequence: TGTGCCAGCAGCCCCCGGACTAGCGGGATCGGTGAGCAGTTCTTC. Amino acids: CASSPRTSGIGEQFF.

This clonotype was counted at least ten times. The J gene is TRBJ2-5, the V gene TRBV4-1, with D possibly called TRBD1 or TRBD2 (6 bases each). This CDR3 spans 14 amino acids. V gave up 5 bases and J gave up 5 bases, with 15 bases separating them. CDR1 and CDR2 (germline): MGHRA, YSYEKL. In nucleotides, the CDR3 is TGCGCCAGCAGCGTAGGGGGGCTCCGGGAGACCCAGTACTTC. Residues: CASSVGGLRETQYF.

The sample holds many counts of this clonotype. V is TRBV29-1 and J is TRBJ2-5; 10 positions agree with TRBD2. The length of the CDR3 is 14 residues. V lost 4 bases to trimming and J lost 4 bases; unmatched junction nucleotides: 6. Germline lookup yields CDR1 SQVTM and CDR2 ANQGSEA. The CDR3 DNA sequence: TGCAGCGTTGCTATAGCGGGAGGTGGAGAGACCCAGTACTTC. Translated: CSVAIAGGGETQYF. The full variable domain, in which reference TRBV29-1 and TRBJ2-5 provide the parts outside the CDR3, is SAVISQKPSRDICQRGTSLTIQCQVDSQVTMMFWYRQQPGQSLTLIATANQGSEATYESGFVIDKFPISRPNLTFSTLTVSNMSPEDSSIYLCSVAIAGGGETQYFGPGTRLLVL.

This clonotype was observed a few times. The chain carries TRBV11-2 and TRBJ2-7; no firm D call. Trimming pared 1 base from V and 2 bases from J, leaving 15 bases between. The germline CDR1 and CDR2 sequences are SGHAT and FQNNGV. The CDR3 loop spans 16 amino acids. The CDR3 loop is CASSLGSQVPAYEQYF. CDR3 bases: TGTGCCAGCAGCTTAGGAAGCCAGGTTCCTGCCTACGAGCAGTACTTC.

V usage is TRBV5-1 and J usage is TRBJ2-5; D remains unclear. CDR3 size: 14 residues. CDR1 and CDR2 (germline): SGHRS, YFSETQ. Trimming pared 0 bases from V and 3 bases from J, leaving 9 bases between. The CDR3 loop is CASSLGGLKETQYF. DNA for the CDR3: TGCGCCAGCAGCTTGGGAGGATTAAAAGAGACCCAGTACTTC.

Comments on this clonotype: Possible read error: a much larger clone is one base away. The J gene is TRBJ2-3, the V gene TRBV5-1; maybe TRBD1 (5 bases). V was pared by 1 base and J by 4 bases, with 10 bases between. The CDR3 is made up of 14 amino acids. The germline V gene encodes CDR1 SGHRS and CDR2 YFSETQ. The DNA of the CDR3 is TGCGCCAGCAGCTTGCAGGGCATCGCAGATACGCAGTATTTT. Translation: CASSLQGIADTQYF.

This chain links TRBV25-1 with TRBJ2-3; D unresolved. With 7 bases removed from V and 4 bases from J, the gap between germline ends came to 3 bases. The CDR3 extends over 10 amino acids. Per germline, CDR1 MGHDK and CDR2 SYGVNS. As DNA, the CDR3 is TGTGCCAGCATTTCAGATACGCAGTATTTT. Amino acid sequence: CASISDTQYF.

This clonotype has ten or more counts. The rearrangement joins TRBV20-1 to TRBJ1-2; 10 bases agree with TRBD1. Losses at the gene ends were 2 bases for V and 2 bases for J; bases not matched to a gene: 2. Looked up from germline, CDR1 is DFQATT and CDR2 is SNEGSKA (reference sequence). The CDR3 has 14 amino acids. The CDR3 coding sequence is TGCAGTGCTAGATTGGGACAGGGGAACTATGGCTACACCTTC. It translates to CSARLGQGNYGYTF.

This clonotype was seen a single time. The chain uses TRBV10-3 and TRBJ1-1; 9 bases align to TRBD1. Germline V gene lookup returns CDR1 ENHRY and CDR2 SYGVKD. Trimming took 7 bases from V and 0 from J; bases not matched to a gene: 9. The CDR3 loop spans 16 amino acids. The CDR3 bases are TGTGCCATCACCCGATCCGGGACAGGGATGAACACTGAAGCTTTCTTT. It translates to CAITRSGTGMNTEAFF.

This clonotype turned up a few times. The J gene is TRBJ2-1, the V gene TRBV12-3 or TRBV12-4, with D perhaps TRBD1 (6 bases). The CDR3 extends over 15 amino acids. Trimming cost V 3 bases and J 2 bases, with 11 bases left between them. CDR3 in DNA: TGTGCCAGCAGTTTTACACAGGGCCCCTACAATGAGCAGTTCTTC. Residues: CASSFTQGPYNEQFF.

This clonotype came up many times. The chain recombines TRBV2 with TRBJ2-1, with 8 bases identical to TRBD2. This CDR3 has 13 residues. Germline values: CDR1 SNHLY, CDR2 FYNNEI. The junction had 4 bases not matched to a gene; V was cut back by 8 bases and J by 4 bases. The CDR3 nucleotides are TGTGCCAGCGAGGTAGCGGGGTACAATGAGCAGTTCTTC. It codes for CASEVAGYNEQFF.

The chain employs TRBV20-1 and TRBJ2-6; D ambiguous. Trimming cost V 3 bases and J 0 bases, with 6 bases left between them. This CDR3 has 14 amino acids. Germline loops: CDR1 DFQATT, CDR2 SNEGSKA (reference sequence). CDR3 DNA: TGCAGTGCTAGTGCTTTCTCTGGGGCCAACGTCCTGACTTTC. Its translation: CSASAFSGANVLTF.

There are many counts of this clonotype. The chain carries TRBV18 and TRBJ1-1; the D is unclear. Germline V gene sequence: CDR1 KGHSH, CDR2 LQKENI. Trimming stripped 1 base from V and 4 bases from J, with 25 bases between. CDR3 length equals 19 residues. CDR3 sequence reads: CASSPLGFRGASPGTEAFF. The DNA of the CDR3 is TGTGCCAGCTCACCACTTGGGTTCCGGGGAGCCAGTCCAGGCACTGAAGCTTTCTTT.

This clonotype was detected a few times. The chain uses TRBV20-1 and TRBJ1-1, with D hard to call. The length of the CDR3 is 12 residues. The germline V gene encodes CDR1 DFQATT and CDR2 SNEGSKA (reference sequence). Between the trimmed V and J ends, which lost 1 base and 3 bases, there was a span of 6 bases. The CDR3 nucleotides are TGCAGTGCTAGAGCCTCCCACACTGAAGCTTTCTTT. It yields the protein CSARASHTEAFF.

This clonotype was counted only a few times. This rearrangement joins TRBV5-1 to TRBJ2-1; 7 bases line up with TRBD1. The V segment lost 4 bases and the J segment 4 bases; nucleotides outside the gene matches: 11. The V gene's germline CDR1 is SGHRS and CDR2 YFSETQ. CDR3 size: 16 residues. CDR3 residues: CASSLGVGTAYNEQFF. CDR3 DNA: TGCGCCAGCAGCCTCGGGGTGGGGACAGCATACAATGAGCAGTTCTTC.

This clonotype has only one observation. A much larger clone differs from this one at a single base, so this may be a read error. CDR3 in DNA: TGTGCCAGCAGTTTACCACACGAGACCCAGTACTTC. Translating gives CASSLPHETQYF. The genes are TRBV28 and TRBJ2-5; D call uncertain. The CDR3 extends over 12 amino acids. Germline CDR1 and CDR2: MDHEN and SYDVKM. Trimming stripped 2 bases from V and 5 bases from J, with 6 bases between.

This clonotype has at least ten counts. The chain is built from TRBV2 and TRBJ2-2; D gene ambiguous. The ends were cut back, 4 bases at V and 0 bases at J, with 0 bases in the middle. There are 12 residues in the CDR3. Germline CDR1 and CDR2: SNHLY and FYNNEI. The chain's CDR3 is CASSANTGELFF. In DNA form, the CDR3 reads TGTGCCAGCAGTGCGAACACCGGGGAGCTGTTTTTT.

This clonotype was seen only a few times. The CDR3 DNA is TGTGCCAGCAGCTCTCGGGGAGATAATGAAAAACTGTTTTTT. Encoded protein: CASSSRGDNEKLFF. The chain uses TRBV7-9 and TRBJ1-4, with D unclear. The germline V gene encodes CDR1 SEHNR and CDR2 FQNEAQ (reference sequence). Trimming stripped 4 bases from V and 4 bases from J, with 10 bases between. There are 14 residues in the CDR3.

V and J are TRBV25-1 and TRBJ1-1; TRBD1 is a possible D gene (6 bases). The CDR3 runs 15 residues. CDR1 is MGHDK, CDR2 SYGVNS, per germline. The V end was cut by 2 bases, the J end by 0 bases, with 10 bases between. The DNA for the CDR3 is TGTGCCAGCAGTGAAAGGCAGGGGTTGAACACTGAAGCTTTCTTT. It yields the protein CASSERQGLNTEAFF.

The chain joins TRBV12-3 or TRBV12-4 to TRBJ2-7, with D tentatively TRBD1 (5 bases). V lost 5 bases, J lost 11 bases, and 16 bases lay in between. The CDR3 covers 12 residues. This CDR3 is CASSLTEALEYF. In DNA form, the CDR3 reads TGTGCCAGCAGTCTGACAGAGGCCCTGGAGTACTTC.

J is TRBJ1-5 and V is TRBV19; D uncertain. V lost 3 bases, J lost 1 base, and 13 bases lay in between. CDR3 length: 16 amino acids. Germline lookup yields CDR1 LNHDA and CDR2 SQIVND (reference sequence). CDR3: CASSIAGLLSNQPQHF. The DNA for the CDR3 is TGTGCCAGTAGTATCGCCGGGCTACTGAGCAATCAGCCCCAGCATTTT.